A single sample is the source of the 32 T cell receptor beta chains below, sequenced in a study of CD8 T cells in ankylosing spondylitis. MiXCR was run by TCRdb on the 5' RACE reads, yielding one entry per CDR3 protein. This sample has about 250,000 distinct CDR3 sequences; 7% to 10% occur once, and the top ten carry more than 4.5%. Input material: blood, either unsorted or a sorted T cell fraction (not recorded which). These receptor sequences come from a female donor with ankylosing spondylitis or in good health (not recorded which).

There are many counts of this clonotype. The rearrangement joins TRBV5-5 to TRBJ1-3; D not certain. Deletions cut 0 bases from V and 0 bases from J, with 10 bases between. This CDR3 is 16 amino acids long. Germline V gives CDR1 SGHKS, CDR2 YYEKEE (reference sequence). The CDR3, as DNA: TGTGCCAGCAGCTTGGATGGGCGGAACTCTGGAAACACCATATATTTT. It translates to CASSLDGRNSGNTIYF.

This clonotype came up many times. This rearrangement joins TRBV29-1 to TRBJ2-6, with D unresolved. The CDR3 spans 13 residues. Deletions cut 7 bases from V and 2 bases from J, with 9 bases between. The germline V gene has CDR1 SQVTM and CDR2 ANQGSEA. CDR3 loop: CSGGFAGANVLTF. The CDR3 DNA is TGCAGCGGAGGTTTTGCTGGGGCCAACGTCCTGACTTTC.

This clonotype was seen at least ten times. This rearrangement joins TRBV29-1 to TRBJ2-7; TRBD2 matches 13 bases. After removal of 4 bases from V and 3 bases from J, the junction contained 0 bases not matched to a gene. CDR1 is SQVTM, CDR2 ANQGSEA, per germline. The CDR3 runs 13 residues. This CDR3 reads CSVGTSGSYEQYF. CDR3 nucleotides: TGCAGCGTTGGGACTAGCGGGAGCTACGAGCAGTACTTC.

This clonotype was counted many times. This chain links TRBV20-1 with TRBJ2-3, with D possibly being TRBD1 or TRBD2 (5 bases each). Germline V CDR1 and CDR2: DFQATT, SNEGSKA (reference sequence). The CDR3 contains 11 residues. The germline V and J ends were trimmed by 3 bases and 6 bases, with 7 bases remaining between them. The CDR3 sequence: CSASGTDTQYF. DNA of the CDR3: TGCAGTGCTAGCGGGACCGATACGCAGTATTTT.

This clonotype was detected a few times. The J gene is TRBJ2-2, the V gene TRBV18; 11 nucleotides agree with TRBD1. J lost 6 bases, V lost 6 bases, and 6 bases had no gene match. Germline V CDR1 and CDR2: KGHSH, LQKENI. The CDR3 consists of 15 residues. CDR3: CASSYGQGASGELFF. CDR3 DNA sequence: TGTGCCAGCTCTTATGGACAGGGGGCATCCGGGGAGCTGTTTTTT.

This clonotype was recorded many times. The chain joins TRBV5-6 to TRBJ2-2; 12 bases fit TRBD2. After removal of 2 bases from V and 6 bases from J, the junction contained 5 bases not matched to a gene. The CDR3 sequence is 16 residues long. Germline V gene sequence: CDR1 SGHDT, CDR2 YYEEEE. CDR3 amino acids: CASSFTGLAGPGELFF. CDR3 sequence (DNA): TGTGCCAGCAGCTTCACGGGACTAGCGGGTCCCGGGGAGCTGTTTTTT.

This clonotype was recorded a few times. The genes are TRBV28 and TRBJ2-7, with 9 bases that match TRBD2. The CDR3 contains 16 residues. After removal of 3 bases from V and 5 bases from J, the junction contained 11 bases not matched to a gene. The germline gives CDR1 MDHEN, CDR2 SYDVKM. For the CDR3, the DNA is TGTGCCAGCAGTTTGAATCTGGCGGGAGGGCCTCACGAGCAGTACTTC. This gives the protein CASSLNLAGGPHEQYF.

This clonotype showed up many times. The chain is built from TRBV27 and TRBJ2-5, with 8 nucleotides matching TRBD1. With V trimmed by 7 bases and J by 2 bases, 3 bases remained unmatched. Per germline, CDR1 MNHEY and CDR2 SMNVEV (reference sequence). This CDR3 has 13 amino acids. The CDR3 loop is CASTNRGQETQYF. In DNA, the CDR3 is TGTGCCAGCACCAACAGGGGGCAAGAGACCCAGTACTTC.

J is TRBJ2-2 and V is TRBV7-6, with a tentative D call TRBD1 (5 bases). The CDR3 is 14 residues long. The V gene lost 5 bases and the J gene lost 6 bases, with 13 bases spanning the gap. Per germline, CDR1 SGHVS and CDR2 FNYEAQ. CDR3 DNA sequence: TGTGCCAGCAGCCCAAGTAGGGGATCCGGGGAGCTGTTTTTT. This codes for CASSPSRGSGELFF.

This clonotype was seen at least ten times. This chain links TRBV20-1 with TRBJ2-3; the match to TRBD2 covers 13 bases. V dropped 5 bases and J dropped 2; count of bases not matched to a gene: 10. Per the germline V gene, CDR1 is DFQATT and CDR2 is SNEGSKA (reference sequence). The CDR3 covers 17 residues. The CDR3 sequence is CSARTSGRAWVTDTQYF. The CDR3 bases are TGCAGTGCTCGCACTAGCGGGAGGGCATGGGTCACAGATACGCAGTATTTT.

Points on this clonotype: One base away lies a much larger clone, so this may be a sequencing read error. The V call is TRBV6-2 or TRBV6-3, the J call TRBJ2-7; D not certain. Germline assignment: CDR1 MNHEY and CDR2 SVGEGT. This CDR3 region has 11 residues. The CDR3 region is CACSFYGEQYF. DNA for the CDR3: TGTGCCTGCAGTTTCTATGGCGAGCAGTACTTC.

This clonotype was recorded at least ten times. The chain carries TRBV20-1 and TRBJ1-3, with unresolved D. This CDR3 spans 10 amino acids. CDR1 and CDR2 from the germline V gene are DFQATT and SNEGSKA (reference sequence). V was cut by 1 base and J by 8 bases, with 3 bases left in between. This CDR3 is CSARGDTIYF. The CDR3 coding sequence is TGCAGTGCTAGAGGGGACACCATATATTTT.

This clonotype came up many times. The gene calls are TRBV2 and TRBJ2-2; TRBD2 agrees at 10 bases. Germline values: CDR1 SNHLY, CDR2 FYNNEI. Losses at the gene ends were 5 bases for V and 2 bases for J; bases not matched to a gene: 8. The length of the CDR3 is 17 residues. CDR3 nucleotides: TGTGCCAGCAGTAATAGTGTAGCGGGAGGAAACACCGGGGAGCTGTTTTTT. This translates into CASSNSVAGGNTGELFF.

This clonotype was recorded a few times. This rearrangement joins TRBV18 to TRBJ2-7; D not resolved. Trimming took 3 bases from V and 7 from J, leaving 13 bases between them. CDR1 and CDR2 from the germline V gene are KGHSH and LQKENI. CDR3 length: 13 residues. CDR3: CASSPSTPVEQYF. CDR3 sequence (DNA): TGTGCCAGCTCACCGTCGACCCCTGTGGAGCAGTACTTC.

This clonotype was observed many times. The rearrangement links TRBV9 to TRBJ2-1; the D is unclear. V dropped 6 bases and J dropped 6 bases, with 13 bases sitting between them. Germline V CDR1 and CDR2: SGDLS, YYNGEE. This CDR3 spans 13 amino acids. CDR3 region: CASTPRAGNEQFF. The CDR3 nucleotides read TGTGCCAGCACTCCGAGAGCCGGCAATGAGCAGTTCTTC.

This clonotype was seen ten or more times. The chain combines TRBV7-8 with TRBJ2-1; D possibly matches TRBD1 or TRBD2 (6 bases each). The V gene lost 0 bases and the J gene lost 4 bases, with 19 bases spanning the gap. The CDR3 contains 18 residues. In germline, CDR1 is SGHVS, CDR2 FQNEAQ. CDR3 DNA sequence: TGTGCCAGCAGCTTAGCGTGGAGGGGACTGGACAGATACAATGAGCAGTTCTTC. Protein product: CASSLAWRGLDRYNEQFF.

This clonotype was seen ten or more times. The chain uses TRBV29-1 and TRBJ2-4; D unclear. The CDR3 totals 11 residues. Looked up from germline, CDR1 is SQVTM and CDR2 is ANQGSEA. Trimming took off 5 bases at V and 8 bases at J, with 10 bases between the two ends. CDR3 loop: CSVTEVDIQYF. In DNA form, the CDR3 reads TGCAGCGTTACCGAGGTGGACATTCAGTACTTC.

The sample holds many counts of this clonotype. The chain uses TRBV12-3 or TRBV12-4 and TRBJ2-7, with 7 bases fitting TRBD1. CDR3 size: 13 residues. V shed 2 bases, J shed 7 bases, and the junction held 5 bases outside the gene matches. The CDR3: CASSLKGALEQYF. CDR3 DNA sequence: TGTGCCAGCAGTTTAAAGGGGGCACTTGAGCAGTACTTC.

Many counts were recorded for this clonotype. This chain joins TRBV20-1 and TRBJ2-1; maybe TRBD2 (5 bases). Deletions cut 3 bases from V and 5 bases from J, with 14 bases between. Germline V gene data show CDR1 as DFQATT and CDR2 as SNEGSKA (reference sequence). The CDR3 is 14 residues long. The CDR3 reads CSARTTRQDNEQFF. CDR3 DNA sequence: TGCAGTGCTAGGACCACTAGGCAAGACAATGAGCAGTTCTTC.

This clonotype was recorded at least ten times. V is TRBV5-1 and J is TRBJ1-4; possible D gene TRBD1, 6 bases. Germline V gives CDR1 SGHRS, CDR2 YFSETQ. V was pared by 4 bases and J by 3 bases, with 13 bases between. The CDR3 spans 15 residues. The CDR3 DNA sequence: TGCGCCAGCAGCGATGCACAGGGCCCTAATGAAAAACTGTTTTTT. It specifies CASSDAQGPNEKLFF.

This clonotype was picked up many times. This chain joins TRBV7-9 and TRBJ1-1, with no clear D. Deletions cut 5 bases from V and 3 bases from J, with 10 bases between. CDR3 size: 13 residues. CDR1 and CDR2 from the germline V gene are SEHNR and FQNEAQ (reference sequence). This chain's CDR3 is CASSPRTYTEAFF. CDR3 coding DNA: TGTGCCAGCAGCCCCAGAACCTACACTGAAGCTTTCTTT.

In this sample, this clonotype turned up many times. The chain carries TRBV20-1 and TRBJ2-2, with D perhaps TRBD1 (7 bases). The CDR3 has 15 amino acids. V lost 1 base and J lost 5, with 14 bases in between. Germline CDR1 reads DFQATT; CDR2 reads SNEGSKA (reference sequence). Here the CDR3 DNA reads TGCAGTGCTAGAGGTGTCAGGGGGGATACCGGGGAGCTGTTTTTT. Its protein product is CSARGVRGDTGELFF.

This clonotype was recorded many times. J is TRBJ1-5 and V is TRBV12-3 or TRBV12-4; the D gene is possibly TRBD1 (5 bases). The V gene lost 3 bases and the J gene lost 7 bases, with 10 bases spanning the gap. CDR3 size: 13 residues. The CDR3 loop reads CASSFRQGQPQHF. The CDR3 region has the DNA TGTGCCAGCAGTTTCCGGCAGGGCCAGCCCCAGCATTTT.

This clonotype showed up many times. V usage is TRBV7-2 and J usage is TRBJ2-2; TRBD1 matches 10 bases. Germline V gene data show CDR1 as SGHTA and CDR2 as FQGNSA. The CDR3 length is 14 residues. V gave up 3 bases and J gave up 5 bases; unmatched junction bases: 0. Written as DNA, the CDR3 is TGTGCCAGCAGCTTGGGACAGGGGACCGGGGAGCTGTTTTTT. This encodes CASSLGQGTGELFF.

The chain is built from TRBV29-1 and TRBJ2-3; D uncertain. This CDR3 comprises 14 residues. CDR1 and CDR2 (germline): SQVTM, ANQGSEA. Trimming stripped 5 bases from V and 0 bases from J, with 12 bases between. For the CDR3, the DNA is TGCAGCGTTTGCGTTGGTCCTAGCACAGATACGCAGTATTTT. It is translated as CSVCVGPSTDTQYF.

This clonotype came up many times. The genes are TRBV12-3 or TRBV12-4 and TRBJ2-5, with D possibly matching TRBD1 (6 bases). V lost 5 bases, J lost 5 bases, and 12 bases lay in between. This CDR3 comprises 13 residues. The CDR3 DNA follows: TGTGCCAGCAGTCCTCAGGGGTCCGAGACCCAGTACTTC. Amino acids: CASSPQGSETQYF.

This clonotype was observed many times. The CDR3 region has the DNA TGCAGTGCTTTCACAGGGAGAGCGGACAATCAGCCCCAGCATTTT. This translates into CSAFTGRADNQPQHF. The chain is built from TRBV20-1 and TRBJ1-5; weak D call: TRBD1 (6 bases). The V and J ends lost 5 bases and 3 bases respectively, with 17 bases between them. This CDR3 has 15 amino acids. Germline CDR1 DFQATT, CDR2 SNEGSKA (reference sequence).

The table lists this clonotype with many counts. This chain joins TRBV29-1 and TRBJ2-7, with 10 positions matching TRBD2. V was clipped by 1 base and J by 3 bases; unmatched bases: 0. The CDR3 sequence is 13 residues long. The germline CDR1 and CDR2 sequences are SQVTM and ANQGSEA. The CDR3, as DNA: TGCAGCGTTGAAGCTAGCGGGAGCTACGAGCAGTACTTC. Translated: CSVEASGSYEQYF.

This clonotype was observed many times. This chain links TRBV6-1 with TRBJ2-7; TRBD1 agrees at 8 bases. Germline CDR1 and CDR2: MNHNS and SASEGT. CDR3 length equals 13 residues. J was trimmed by 5 bases and V by 5 bases; bases with no gene match: 5. The CDR3 DNA reads TGTGCCAGCAGTCCGACAGGGGCCGACGAGCAGTACTTC. Its protein product is CASSPTGADEQYF.

The chain uses TRBV28 and TRBJ2-1; 8 bases are a match to TRBD2. The V gene's germline CDR1 is MDHEN and CDR2 SYDVKM. Trimming cost V 7 bases and J 4 bases; bases outside gene matches: 3. The CDR3 is 13 residues long. CDR3 in amino acids: CASNGGGYNEQFF. CDR3 coding DNA: TGTGCCAGCAACGGCGGGGGGTACAATGAGCAGTTCTTC.

In its sample, this clonotype was seen many times. The chain is built from TRBV5-1 and TRBJ2-1; 8 bases map to TRBD2. The CDR3 sequence is 15 residues long. Germline trimming cut 4 bases from V and 0 bases from J; bases unmatched to any gene: 3. Germline assignment: CDR1 SGHRS and CDR2 YFSETQ. Written as DNA, the CDR3 is TGCGCCAGCAGCCTACTAGCGGACTCCTACAATGAGCAGTTCTTC. This translates into CASSLLADSYNEQFF.

The sample holds a few counts of this clonotype. The V and J genes are TRBV6-1 and TRBJ1-2, with 8 bases lining up with TRBD1. This CDR3 contains 15 residues. V gave up 6 bases and J gave up 8 bases; unmatched junction bases: 14. Per the germline V gene, CDR1 is MNHNS and CDR2 is SASEGT. CDR3 loop: CASSLKTRGQGGYTF. The CDR3 region has the DNA TGTGCCAGCAGCCTTAAAACACGCGGACAGGGCGGCTACACCTTC.